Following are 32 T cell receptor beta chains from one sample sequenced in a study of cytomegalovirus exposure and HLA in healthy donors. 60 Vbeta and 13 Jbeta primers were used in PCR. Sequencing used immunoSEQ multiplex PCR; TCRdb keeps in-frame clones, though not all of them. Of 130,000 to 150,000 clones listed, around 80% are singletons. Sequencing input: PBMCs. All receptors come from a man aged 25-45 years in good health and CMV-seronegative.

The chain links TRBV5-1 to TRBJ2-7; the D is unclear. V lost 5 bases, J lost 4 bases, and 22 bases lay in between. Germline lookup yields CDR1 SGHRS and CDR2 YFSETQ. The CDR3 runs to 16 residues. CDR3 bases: TGCGCCAGCAGTGCCTCTGCCCGGAGTATGACTTACGAGCAGTACTTC. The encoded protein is CASSASARSMTYEQYF.

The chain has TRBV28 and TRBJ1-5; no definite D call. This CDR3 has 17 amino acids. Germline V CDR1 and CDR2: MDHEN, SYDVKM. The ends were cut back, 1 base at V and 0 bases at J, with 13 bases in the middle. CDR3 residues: CASSLFAAGYSNQPQHF. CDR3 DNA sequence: TGTGCCAGCAGTTTATTCGCGGCCGGCTATAGCAATCAGCCCCAGCATTTT.

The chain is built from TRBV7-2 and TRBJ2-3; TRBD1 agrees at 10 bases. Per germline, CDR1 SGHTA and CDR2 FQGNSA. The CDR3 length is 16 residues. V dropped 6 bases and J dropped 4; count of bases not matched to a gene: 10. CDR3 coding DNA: TGTGCCAGCAGGAGAGTGGGCGGACAGGGGGCAGATACGCAGTATTTT. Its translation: CASRRVGGQGADTQYF.

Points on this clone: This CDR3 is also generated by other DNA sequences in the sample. CDR3 amino acids: CASSIGGDYNEQFF. The CDR3 nucleotides are TGTGCCAGTAGTATCGGGGGGGATTACAATGAGCAGTTCTTC. V usage is TRBV19 and J usage is TRBJ2-1, with 8 nucleotides matching TRBD2. This CDR3 comprises 14 residues. Germline CDR1 and CDR2: LNHDA and SQIVND (reference sequence). V dropped 3 bases and J dropped 4; count of bases not matched to a gene: 2.

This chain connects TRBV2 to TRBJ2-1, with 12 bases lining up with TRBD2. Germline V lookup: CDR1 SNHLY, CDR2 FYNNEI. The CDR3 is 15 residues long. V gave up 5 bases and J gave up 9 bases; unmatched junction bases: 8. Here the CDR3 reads CASSPTSGGYGEQFF. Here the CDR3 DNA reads TGTGCCAGCAGTCCGACTAGCGGGGGATATGGTGAGCAGTTCTTC.

Written as DNA, the CDR3 is TGCAGCGTCCAGGGTTCGAACTATGGCTACACCTTC. Protein product: CSVQGSNYGYTF. V and J are TRBV29-1 and TRBJ1-2; D perhaps matches TRBD1 (5 bases). This CDR3 comprises 12 residues. V was shortened by 6 bases and J by 2 bases, with 10 bases between the two germline ends. CDR1 and CDR2 (germline): SQVTM, ANQGSEA.

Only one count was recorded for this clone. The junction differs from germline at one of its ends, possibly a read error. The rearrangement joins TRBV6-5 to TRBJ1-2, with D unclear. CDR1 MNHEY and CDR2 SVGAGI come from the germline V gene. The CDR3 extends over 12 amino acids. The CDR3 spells CASSRGSYGYPF. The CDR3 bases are TGTGCCAGCAGTCGGGGTTCTTATGGCTACCCCTTC.

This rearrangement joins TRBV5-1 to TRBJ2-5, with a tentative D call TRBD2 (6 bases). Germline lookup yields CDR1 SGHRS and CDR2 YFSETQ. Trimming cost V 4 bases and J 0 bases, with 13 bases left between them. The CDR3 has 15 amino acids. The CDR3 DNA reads TGCGCCAGCAGCCAAGGACGGGGGTACCAAGAGACCCAGTACTTC. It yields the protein CASSQGRGYQETQYF.

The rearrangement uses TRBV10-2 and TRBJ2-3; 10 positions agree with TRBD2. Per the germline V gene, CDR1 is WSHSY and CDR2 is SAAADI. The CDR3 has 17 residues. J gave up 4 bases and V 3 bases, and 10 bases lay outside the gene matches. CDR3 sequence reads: CASSEGEAGGLSDTQYF. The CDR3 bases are TGCGCCAGCAGTGAAGGTGAAGCGGGGGGGCTCTCAGATACGCAGTATTTT.

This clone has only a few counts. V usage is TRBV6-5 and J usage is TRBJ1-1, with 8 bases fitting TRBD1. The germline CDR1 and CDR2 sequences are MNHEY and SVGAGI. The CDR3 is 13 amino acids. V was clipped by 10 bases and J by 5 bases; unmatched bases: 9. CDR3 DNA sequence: TGTGCCACCAGGGACAGGCGTCGGACTGAAGCTTTCTTT. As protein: CATRDRRRTEAFF.

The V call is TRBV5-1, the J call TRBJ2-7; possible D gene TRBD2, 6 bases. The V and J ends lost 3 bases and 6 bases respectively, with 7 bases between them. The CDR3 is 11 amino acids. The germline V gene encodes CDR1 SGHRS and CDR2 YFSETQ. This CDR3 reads CASSSGVEQYF. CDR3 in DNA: TGCGCCAGCAGCTCGGGGGTCGAGCAGTACTTC.

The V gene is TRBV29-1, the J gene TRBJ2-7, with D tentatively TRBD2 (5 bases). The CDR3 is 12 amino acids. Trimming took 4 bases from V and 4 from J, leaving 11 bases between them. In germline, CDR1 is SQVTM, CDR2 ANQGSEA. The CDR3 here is CSVGIGSYEQYF. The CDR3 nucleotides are TGCAGCGTTGGTATAGGGAGTTACGAGCAGTACTTC.

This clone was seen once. The CDR3 loop reads CASSLEGQGVQPQHF. The CDR3 DNA reads TGCGCCAGCAGCTTGGAGGGACAGGGAGTCCAGCCCCAGCATTTT. This rearrangement joins TRBV5-1 to TRBJ1-5, with TRBD1 matching over 9 bases. In germline, CDR1 is SGHRS, CDR2 YFSETQ. The CDR3 covers 15 residues. Unmatched junction bases numbered 5, after V lost 0 bases and J lost 7 bases.

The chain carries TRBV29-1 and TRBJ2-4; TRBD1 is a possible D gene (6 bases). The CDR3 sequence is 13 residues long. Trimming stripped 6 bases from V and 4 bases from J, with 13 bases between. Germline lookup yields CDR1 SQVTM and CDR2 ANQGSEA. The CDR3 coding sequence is TGCAGCGTGACAGGTTTACCTAAAAACATTCAGTACTTC. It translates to CSVTGLPKNIQYF. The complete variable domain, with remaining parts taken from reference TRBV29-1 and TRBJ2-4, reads SAVISQKPSRDICQRGTSLTIQCQVDSQVTMMFWYRQQPGQSLTLIATANQGSEATYESGFVIDKFPISRPNLTFSTLTVSNMSPEDSSIYLCSVTGLPKNIQYFGAGTRLSVL.

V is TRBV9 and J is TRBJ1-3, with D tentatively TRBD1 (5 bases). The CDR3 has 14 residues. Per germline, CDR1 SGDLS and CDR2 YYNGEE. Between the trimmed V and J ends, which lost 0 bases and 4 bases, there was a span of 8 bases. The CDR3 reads CASSVARQGNTIYF. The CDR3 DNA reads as TGTGCCAGCAGCGTAGCCCGACAGGGAAACACCATATATTTT.

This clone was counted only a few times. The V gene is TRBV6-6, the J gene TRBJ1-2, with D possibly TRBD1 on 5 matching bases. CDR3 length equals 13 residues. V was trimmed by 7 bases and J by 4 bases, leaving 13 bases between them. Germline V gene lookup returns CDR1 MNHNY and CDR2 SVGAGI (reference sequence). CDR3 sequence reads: CASTQGSSYGYTF. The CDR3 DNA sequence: TGTGCCAGCACCCAGGGATCATCCTATGGCTACACCTTC.

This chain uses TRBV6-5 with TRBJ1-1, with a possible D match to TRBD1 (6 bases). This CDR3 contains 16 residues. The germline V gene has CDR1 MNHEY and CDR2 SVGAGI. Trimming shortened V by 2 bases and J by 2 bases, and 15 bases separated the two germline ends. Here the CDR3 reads CASSYLGAPQNTEAFF. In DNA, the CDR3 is TGTGCCAGCAGTTACCTGGGGGCGCCTCAAAACACTGAAGCTTTCTTT.

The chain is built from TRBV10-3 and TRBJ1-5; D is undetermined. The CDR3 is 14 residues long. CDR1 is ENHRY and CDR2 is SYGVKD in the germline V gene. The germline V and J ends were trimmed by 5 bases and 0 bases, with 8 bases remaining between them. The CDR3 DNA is TGTGCCATCAGTCCCGTGGCTAGCAATCAGCCCCAGCATTTT. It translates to CAISPVASNQPQHF.

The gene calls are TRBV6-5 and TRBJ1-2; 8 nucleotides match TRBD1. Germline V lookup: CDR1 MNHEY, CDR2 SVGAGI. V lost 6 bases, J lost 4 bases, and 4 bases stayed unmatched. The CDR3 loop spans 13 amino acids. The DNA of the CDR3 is TGTGCCAGCAGCAGGGGGCTTGGCTATGGCTACACCTTC. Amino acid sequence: CASSRGLGYGYTF.

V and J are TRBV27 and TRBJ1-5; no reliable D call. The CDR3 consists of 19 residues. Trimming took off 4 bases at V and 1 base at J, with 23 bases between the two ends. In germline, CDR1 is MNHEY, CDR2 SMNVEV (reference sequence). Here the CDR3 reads CASSSRGSTRIWSNQPQHF. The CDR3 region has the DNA TGTGCCAGCAGTTCAAGAGGTTCCACGAGGATCTGGAGCAATCAGCCCCAGCATTTT.

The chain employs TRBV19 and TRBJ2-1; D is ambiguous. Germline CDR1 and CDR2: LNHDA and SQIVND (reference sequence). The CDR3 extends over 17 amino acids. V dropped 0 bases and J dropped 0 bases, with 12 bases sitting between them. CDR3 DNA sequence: TGTGCCAGTAGTATAGATGCTTTCTCTAGCTCCTACAATGAGCAGTTCTTC. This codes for CASSIDAFSSSYNEQFF. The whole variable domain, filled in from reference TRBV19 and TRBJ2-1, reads DGGITQSPKYLFRKEGQNVTLSCEQNLNHDAMYWYRQDPGQGLRLIYYSQIVNDFQKGDIAEGYSVSREKKESFPLTVTSAQKNPTAFYLCASSIDAFSSSYNEQFFGPGTRLTVL.

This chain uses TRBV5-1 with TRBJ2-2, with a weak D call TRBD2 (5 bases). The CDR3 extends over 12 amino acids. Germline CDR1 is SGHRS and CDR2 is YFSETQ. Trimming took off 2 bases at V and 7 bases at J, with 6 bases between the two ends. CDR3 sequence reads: CASSLEGGELFF. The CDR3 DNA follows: TGCGCCAGCAGCTTAGAGGGCGGGGAGCTGTTTTTT.

CDR3 bases: TGTGCCAGCTCACCAAGCCGGACTAGCGGGAGGGAAGGGTACGAGCAGTACTTC. It translates to CASSPSRTSGREGYEQYF. The V and J genes are TRBV18 and TRBJ2-7; TRBD2 matches at 15 bases. Germline CDR1 is KGHSH and CDR2 is LQKENI. The CDR3 runs to 18 residues. V trimming: 2 bases; J trimming: 4 bases; junction bases outside the gene matches: 9.

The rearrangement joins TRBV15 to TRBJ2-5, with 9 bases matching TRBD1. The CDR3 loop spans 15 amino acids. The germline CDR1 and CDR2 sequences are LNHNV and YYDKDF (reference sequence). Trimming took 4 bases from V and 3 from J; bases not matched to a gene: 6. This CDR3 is CATSKPGQGEETQYF. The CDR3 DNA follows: TGTGCCACCAGCAAGCCGGGACAGGGTGAAGAGACCCAGTACTTC.

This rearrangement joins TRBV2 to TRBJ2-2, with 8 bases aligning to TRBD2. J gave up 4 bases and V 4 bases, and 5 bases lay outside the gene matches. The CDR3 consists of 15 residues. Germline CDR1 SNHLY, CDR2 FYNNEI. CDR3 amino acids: CASSGAGGPTGELFF. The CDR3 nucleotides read TGTGCCAGCAGTGGGGCGGGGGGTCCCACCGGGGAGCTGTTTTTT.

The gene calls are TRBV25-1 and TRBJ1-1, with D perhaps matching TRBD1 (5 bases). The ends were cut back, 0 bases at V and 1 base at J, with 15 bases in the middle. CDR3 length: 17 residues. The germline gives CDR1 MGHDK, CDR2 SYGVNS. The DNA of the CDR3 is TGTGCCAGCAGTGAATATTTTTTGACAGCAGAGAACACTGAAGCTTTCTTT. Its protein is CASSEYFLTAENTEAFF.

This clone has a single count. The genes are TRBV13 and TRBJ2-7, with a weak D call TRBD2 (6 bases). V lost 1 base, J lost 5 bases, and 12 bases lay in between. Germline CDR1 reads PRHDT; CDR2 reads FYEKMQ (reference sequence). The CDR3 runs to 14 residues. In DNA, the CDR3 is TGTGCCAGCAGCTTAGACGGGAGCTACCACGAGCAGTACTTC. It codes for CASSLDGSYHEQYF.

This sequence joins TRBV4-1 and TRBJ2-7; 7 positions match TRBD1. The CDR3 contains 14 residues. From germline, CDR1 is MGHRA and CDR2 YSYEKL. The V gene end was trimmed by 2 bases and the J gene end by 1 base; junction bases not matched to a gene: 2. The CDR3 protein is CASSQSRGSYEQYF. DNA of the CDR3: TGCGCCAGCAGCCAAAGCAGGGGGTCCTACGAGCAGTACTTC.

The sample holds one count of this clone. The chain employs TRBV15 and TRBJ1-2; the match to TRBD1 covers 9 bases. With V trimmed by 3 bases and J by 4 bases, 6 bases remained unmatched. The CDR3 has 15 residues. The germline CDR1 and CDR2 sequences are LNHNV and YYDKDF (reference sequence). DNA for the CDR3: TGTGCCACCAGCAGGAAGGGACAGGGCTTCTATGGCTACACCTTC. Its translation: CATSRKGQGFYGYTF.

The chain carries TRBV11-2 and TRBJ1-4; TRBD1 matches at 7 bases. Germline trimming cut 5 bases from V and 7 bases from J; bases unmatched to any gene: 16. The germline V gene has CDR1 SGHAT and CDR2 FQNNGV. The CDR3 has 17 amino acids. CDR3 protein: CASSPLVGMTGIEKLFF. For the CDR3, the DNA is TGTGCCAGCAGCCCATTAGTGGGGATGACAGGGATTGAAAAACTGTTTTTT. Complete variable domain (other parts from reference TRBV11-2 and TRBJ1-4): EAGVAQSPRYKIIEKRQSVAFWCNPISGHATLYWYQQILGQGPKLLIQFQNNGVVDDSQLPKDRFSAERLKGVDSTLKIQPAKLEDSAVYLCASSPLVGMTGIEKLFFGSGTQLSVL.

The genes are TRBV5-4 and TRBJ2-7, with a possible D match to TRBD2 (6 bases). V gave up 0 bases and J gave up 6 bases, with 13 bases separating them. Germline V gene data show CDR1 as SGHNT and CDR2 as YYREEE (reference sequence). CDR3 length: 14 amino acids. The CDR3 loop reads CASSLGWEEGEQYF. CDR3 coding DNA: TGTGCCAGCAGCTTGGGGTGGGAGGAGGGCGAGCAGTACTTC.

The CDR3 coding sequence is TGTGCCAGTAAGCCCACTGGGAGCTCCTACGAGCAGTACTTC. Its protein is CASKPTGSSYEQYF. The V and J genes are TRBV19 and TRBJ2-7; TRBD2 is a possible D gene (5 bases). Germline V gene data show CDR1 as LNHDA and CDR2 as SQIVND (reference sequence). V was cut by 7 bases and J by 0 bases, with 13 bases left in between. The CDR3 is 14 residues long.